Listed below are T cell receptor beta chains from one sample, sequenced in a study of patients and donors after allogeneic stem cell transplantation. TCRdb re-derived calls from the RT-PCR reads in MiXCR, one entry per CDR3 protein. The sample holds roughly 880,000 distinct CDR3 sequences, 15% to 20% seen once. The sequencing sample was made of blood, either unsorted or a sorted T cell fraction (not recorded which). Source of these receptors: a human donor who was either an allogeneic HSCT recipient or a stem cell or donor lymphocyte infusion donor (not recorded which). It is not recorded whose cells these are; they may come from a transplant donor. Each CDR3 is given without its conserved first and last residue. The D gene is left open where the match is weak.

j_call	d_call	v_call	cdr3_aa
TRBJ2-4	NA	TRBV5-1	ASSAGGTKNIQY
TRBJ2-1	TRBD2	TRBV10-3	AISESGTSGNNEQF
TRBJ1-2	TRBD1	TRBV14	ASSPDRADGYT
TRBJ2-7	NA	TRBV20-1	SARVGGGRPMPYEQY
TRBJ2-7	NA	TRBV7-8	ASSFGASSYEQY
TRBJ2-7	NA	TRBV12-3/TRBV12-4	ASSLDASYEQY
TRBJ2-1	NA	TRBV5-1	ASSTLGAANEQF
TRBJ2-7	NA	TRBV12-3/TRBV12-4	ASSPPGSAVYEQY
TRBJ2-7	NA	TRBV12-3/TRBV12-4	ASSWRGEQY
TRBJ1-1	TRBD1	TRBV27	ASSTRTGFGNTEAF
TRBJ1-2	NA	TRBV7-2	ASGSMDTRPRGYT
TRBJ1-2	NA	TRBV6-5	ASSYTGAYYGYT
TRBJ1-1	NA	TRBV7-9	ASSPPGAGTEAF
TRBJ2-1	NA	TRBV12-3/TRBV12-4	ASSPEGAPGEQF
TRBJ2-3	NA	TRBV12-3/TRBV12-4	ASSSGVPDTQY
TRBJ2-7	NA	TRBV4-3	ASSQDRDTPYEQY
TRBJ2-7	NA	TRBV5-1	ASSADPDSYEQY
TRBJ1-2	NA	TRBV24-1	ATSDSGQIGYGYT
TRBJ2-3	TRBD1	TRBV12-5	ASGLVLGQSTDTQY
TRBJ1-1	TRBD1	TRBV5-1	ASCLDRGGSEAF
TRBJ2-7	NA	TRBV20-1	SVPNRARGGQY
TRBJ2-5	TRBD2	TRBV4-1	ASSHLLAGAQETQY
TRBJ2-1	TRBD1	TRBV2	ASRDRPSSYNEQF
TRBJ2-1	NA	TRBV7-9	ASSFLPLVGVEQF
TRBJ1-1	NA	TRBV3-1	ASSLSGGPLMNTEAF
TRBJ2-7	NA	TRBV12-3/TRBV12-4	ASSLDVTGHDEQY
TRBJ2-7	NA	TRBV5-1	ASSLSGSEAYEQY
TRBJ2-1	TRBD2	TRBV7-9	ASSPRLAGESYNEQF
TRBJ2-1	TRBD2	TRBV30	AWSLAGGVNEQF
TRBJ2-1	NA	TRBV20-1	SARLIGALSYNEQF
TRBJ1-6	NA	TRBV7-2	ASSSGTNSSPLH
TRBJ1-6	NA	TRBV10-3	AISENRDSPLH
TRBJ2-1	NA	TRBV25-1	ASSPLGRSGYEQF
TRBJ2-1	NA	TRBV2	ASMVGAAYYNEQF
TRBJ2-2	TRBD1	TRBV6-2/TRBV6-3	ASSAWQGAGELF
TRBJ2-3	TRBD2	TRBV12-3/TRBV12-4	AITSGGVTDTQY
TRBJ2-1	TRBD2	TRBV4-2	ASSQVLAGGINEQF
TRBJ2-4	TRBD1	TRBV20-1	SARGTLAKNIQY
TRBJ2-6	TRBD1	TRBV13	ASSERQGSFYSGANVLT
TRBJ2-7	NA	TRBV20-1	SARPPGPGEYEQY
TRBJ1-1	NA	TRBV12-3/TRBV12-4	ASSLARGFKNTEAF
TRBJ1-1	NA	TRBV30	ASWGGAAF
TRBJ1-4	TRBD1	TRBV3-1	ASSQESTPRDRKTEEKLF
TRBJ2-7	TRBD2	TRBV7-3	ASSATSGQEQY
TRBJ1-1	TRBD1	TRBV12-3/TRBV12-4	ASRPGTGRVP
TRBJ1-2	NA	TRBV12-3/TRBV12-4	ASTLEGLGEHGYT
TRBJ1-6	NA	TRBV6-1	ASTIDRLTPLH
TRBJ2-4	NA	TRBV12-3/TRBV12-4	ASSLGLYKNIQY
TRBJ1-4	TRBD1	TRBV2	ASSSDRGREKLF
TRBJ2-7	NA	TRBV7-9	ASSSPTGWGGEQY
TRBJ2-7	NA	TRBV5-6	ASSLKGGSGYEQY
TRBJ2-7	TRBD1	TRBV7-3	ASSLTWTGNEQY
TRBJ2-1	TRBD2	TRBV24-1	ATSKPASGRRSYNEQF
TRBJ1-2	NA	TRBV6-1	ASSETPTRGGYT
TRBJ1-1	TRBD1	TRBV6-2/TRBV6-3	ASRATGPNTEAF